These 21 T cell receptor beta chains were all obtained from the same sample, sequenced in a study of response to subunit inactivated influenza vaccine. TCRdb fed the RT-PCR reads into MiXCR, producing one record per CDR3 protein. This repertoire shows hundreds of thousands of distinct CDR3 sequences, roughly 10% found once; its top ten account for 10%. This material consisted of PBMCs from blood, taken on the day of vaccination. These receptor sequences come from a man aged 50-59 years who received an inactivated influenza vaccine.

This clonotype came up many times. The chain has TRBV3-1 and TRBJ2-1; the D is unclear. The CDR3 has 12 amino acids. The V gene's germline CDR1 is LGHDT and CDR2 YNNKEL (reference sequence). Trimming took off 6 bases at V and 8 bases at J, with 11 bases between the two ends. The CDR3 loop is CASRTGPHEQFF. The CDR3 DNA reads as TGTGCCAGCAGGACCGGGCCCCATGAGCAGTTCTTC.

The chain employs TRBV20-1 and TRBJ2-7; 8 bases fit TRBD1. Losses at the gene ends were 3 bases for V and 2 bases for J; bases not matched to a gene: 6. The germline gives CDR1 DFQATT, CDR2 SNEGSKA (reference sequence). The CDR3 has 14 residues. The CDR3 protein is CSASGDRRAYEQYF. Here the CDR3 DNA reads TGCAGTGCTAGCGGGGACAGGCGAGCCTACGAGCAGTACTTC.

The V and J genes are TRBV12-3 or TRBV12-4 and TRBJ1-2; D is uncertain. V shed 0 bases and J shed 1 base, with 3 bases lying between them. CDR3 size: 13 residues. In DNA form, the CDR3 reads TGTGCCAGCAGTTTAGCAATTAACTATGGCTACACCTTC. Its protein product is CASSLAINYGYTF.

The table lists this clonotype with a few counts. The chain recombines TRBV29-1 with TRBJ2-1; 11 bases match TRBD1. CDR3 length: 17 residues. J lost 4 bases, V lost 5 bases, and 13 bases had no gene match. Germline lookup yields CDR1 SQVTM and CDR2 ANQGSEA. The DNA of the CDR3 is TGCAGCGTTCCTAGAGGGCTCGGGGACAGGGGGTACAATGAGCAGTTCTTC. Protein: CSVPRGLGDRGYNEQFF.

This clonotype was observed a few times. The chain combines TRBV28 with TRBJ1-3; 7 bases agree with TRBD1. The V gene's germline CDR1 is MDHEN and CDR2 SYDVKM. This CDR3 contains 16 residues. J lost 0 bases, V lost 5 bases, and 7 bases had no gene match. The CDR3 protein is CASSRDSLSSGNTIYF. The CDR3 DNA is TGTGCCAGCAGTAGGGACAGCTTGAGCTCTGGAAACACCATATATTTT.

This clonotype was detected a few times. The V and J genes are TRBV14 and TRBJ2-7; D could derive from TRBD1 or TRBD2 (5 bases each). The length of the CDR3 is 18 residues. Deletions cut 1 base from V and 1 base from J, with 20 bases between. The V gene's germline CDR1 is SGHDN and CDR2 FVKESK. CDR3 loop: CASSQAPSPTAVSYEQYF. The CDR3 DNA follows: TGTGCCAGCAGCCAAGCACCATCACCGACAGCGGTTTCCTACGAGCAGTACTTC.

Note on this clonotype: A read error may be the cause here, since a much bigger clone is one base away. The V call is TRBV5-1, the J call TRBJ2-2; maybe TRBD1 (5 bases). Germline values: CDR1 SGHRS, CDR2 YFSETQ. The CDR3 consists of 16 residues. The CDR3 coding sequence is TGCGCCAGCAGCTTGGATTGGGGCCTGAACACCAGGGAGCTGTTTTTT. Translated, it gives CASSLDWGLNTRELFF.

This chain joins TRBV16 and TRBJ2-5; possibly TRBD1 for D (6 bases). The CDR3 contains 15 residues. V was pared by 5 bases and J by 5 bases, with 18 bases between. Per the germline V gene, CDR1 is KGHSY and CDR2 is FQNENV. The DNA of the CDR3 is TGTGCCAGCAGCAAGGCAGGGGCGCAGTATGAGACCCAGTACTTC. Its protein is CASSKAGAQYETQYF.

The chain carries TRBV12-3 or TRBV12-4 and TRBJ2-7, with TRBD1 matching over 8 bases. The CDR3 consists of 14 residues. J was trimmed by 6 bases and V by 1 base; bases with no gene match: 5. The CDR3 sequence is CASSLVDRVFEQYF. The CDR3 DNA reads TGTGCCAGCAGTTTAGTGGACAGGGTTTTCGAGCAGTACTTC.

This clonotype was counted many times. The V and J genes are TRBV21-1 and TRBJ2-7. TRBV21-1 is annotated as a pseudogene. The CDR3 sequence is 16 residues long. The CDR3 sequence: CASSKTSVTVSYEQYF. In nucleotides, the CDR3 is TGTGCCAGCAGCAAAACATCGGTCACAGTTTCCTACGAGCAGTACTTC.

This clonotype was seen ten or more times. The V gene is TRBV7-2, the J gene TRBJ2-2; D possibly corresponds to TRBD2 (6 bases). Per the germline V gene, CDR1 is SGHTA and CDR2 is FQGNSA. The V gene lost 4 bases and the J gene lost 2 bases, with 14 bases spanning the gap. The CDR3 covers 16 residues. Written as DNA, the CDR3 is TGTGCCAGCAGCTCCGTGGGGGGAATCAACACCGGGGAGCTGTTTTTT. Protein sequence: CASSSVGGINTGELFF.

The chain uses TRBV3-1 and TRBJ2-7; D possibly corresponds to TRBD1 (6 bases). The V end was cut by 0 bases, the J end by 2 bases, with 14 bases between. Per the germline V gene, CDR1 is LGHDT and CDR2 is YNNKEL (reference sequence). The CDR3 extends over 16 amino acids. The CDR3 nucleotides read TGTGCCAGCAGCCAAGAGGGGTCCAGGGGACCCTACGAGCAGTACTTC. Its translation is CASSQEGSRGPYEQYF.

The chain couples TRBV6-1 to TRBJ2-7, with TRBD1 matching 8 bases. The CDR3 length is 13 residues. CDR1 MNHNS and CDR2 SASEGT come from the germline V gene. V was clipped by 8 bases and J by 2 bases; unmatched bases: 5. The CDR3 sequence: CASAHRGTYEQYF. The CDR3 DNA reads TGTGCCAGCGCCCACAGGGGGACCTACGAGCAGTACTTC.

The sample holds a few counts of this clonotype. The chain combines TRBV11-2 with TRBJ2-7; perhaps TRBD1 as D (5 bases). The germline gives CDR1 SGHAT, CDR2 FQNNGV. The CDR3 has 16 amino acids. Between the trimmed V and J ends, which lost 8 bases and 7 bases, there was a span of 27 bases. CDR3 residues: CASHSLRSRVHGEQYF. The CDR3, as DNA: TGTGCCAGCCACAGCTTGCGGAGCAGGGTTCATGGAGAGCAGTACTTC. The variable domain in full, completed from reference TRBV11-2 and TRBJ2-7, reads EAGVAQSPRYKIIEKRQSVAFWCNPISGHATLYWYQQILGQGPKLLIQFQNNGVVDDSQLPKDRFSAERLKGVDSTLKIQPAKLEDSAVYLCASHSLRSRVHGEQYFGPGTRLTVT.

This clonotype was detected only a few times. The rearrangement joins TRBV2 to TRBJ2-5, with 9 bases that match TRBD2. Germline values: CDR1 SNHLY, CDR2 FYNNEI. V trimming: 6 bases; J trimming: 2 bases; junction bases outside the gene matches: 19. The CDR3 runs 19 residues. CDR3 protein: CASRPHQASGIVGQETQYF. CDR3 bases: TGTGCCAGCAGACCGCACCAGGCTAGCGGGATCGTGGGACAAGAGACCCAGTACTTC.

The chain couples TRBV5-1 to TRBJ2-7; maybe TRBD1 (6 bases). Germline CDR1 is SGHRS and CDR2 is YFSETQ. The CDR3 spans 13 residues. With 1 base removed from V and 3 bases from J, the gap between germline ends came to 8 bases. CDR3 in amino acids: CASSLTGHYEQYF. The DNA of the CDR3 is TGCGCCAGCAGCTTGACAGGGCACTACGAGCAGTACTTC.

This chain links TRBV5-1 with TRBJ2-2; no definite D call. From germline, CDR1 is SGHRS and CDR2 YFSETQ. Trimming stripped 4 bases from V and 5 bases from J, with 9 bases between. This CDR3 comprises 13 residues. The CDR3 protein is CASSRAETGELFF. The CDR3 nucleotides are TGCGCCAGCAGCCGGGCGGAGACCGGGGAGCTGTTTTTT.

This CDR3 is CASSWDSFTDTQYF. Written as DNA, the CDR3 is TGCGCCAGCAGCTGGGACAGTTTCACAGATACGCAGTATTTT. The chain combines TRBV5-1 with TRBJ2-3; 7 bases are shared with TRBD1. Trimming took 3 bases from V and 2 from J; bases not matched to a gene: 3. The CDR3 is 14 residues long. Germline V gene data show CDR1 as SGHRS and CDR2 as YFSETQ.

This clonotype came up many times. The chain uses TRBV12-3 or TRBV12-4 and TRBJ2-1; 13 positions agree with TRBD2. The V and J ends lost 8 bases and 7 bases, in that order; junction bases with no gene match: 2. The length of the CDR3 is 13 residues. CDR3 protein: CASRLAGGNEQFF. CDR3 DNA sequence: TGTGCCAGCCGACTAGCGGGAGGTAATGAGCAGTTCTTC.

This clonotype was counted only a few times. The rearrangement joins TRBV4-1 to TRBJ2-7; D is possibly TRBD1 (7 bases). V was trimmed by 0 bases and J by 0 bases, leaving 15 bases between them. Per germline, CDR1 MGHRA and CDR2 YSYEKL. The CDR3 spans 17 residues. The CDR3 sequence: CASSQDGGTVSSYEQYF. The CDR3 DNA sequence: TGCGCCAGCAGCCAAGATGGAGGGACAGTCTCCTCCTACGAGCAGTACTTC.

This clonotype was observed a few times. The chain recombines TRBV20-1 with TRBJ1-1; D may be TRBD1 (5 bases). This CDR3 is 12 amino acids long. Per germline, CDR1 DFQATT and CDR2 SNEGSKA (reference sequence). Between the trimmed V and J ends, which lost 8 bases and 1 base, there was a span of 11 bases. This chain's CDR3 is CSTGLQNTEAFF. Written as DNA, the CDR3 is TGCAGTACGGGACTGCAGAACACTGAAGCTTTCTTT.